Each of the 29 T cell receptor beta chains below was sequenced from the same sample in a study of blood T cell repertoires in COVID-19 (dated by TCRdb to 2019 to 2021). The method behind the library was the immunoSEQ multiplex PCR assay. TCRdb mirrors the immuneACCESS table, restricted to in-frame sequences. Some clones are absent from its copies; in checked studies, under half trace to an unresolved V gene, and the reason for the others is unknown. The sample table records about 670,000 clones; approximately 90% of these occur just once. The ten biggest clones cover 0.2% to 0.3% of the sample. The sample consisted of peripheral blood. The receptor set was obtained from a woman between 18 and 29 years old with acute or convalescent COVID-19.

This chain joins TRBV27 and TRBJ1-6, with 9 bases identical to TRBD1. The V gene end was trimmed by 3 bases and the J gene end by 7 bases; junction bases not matched to a gene: 4. Germline V lookup: CDR1 MNHEY, CDR2 SMNVEV (reference sequence). CDR3 length equals 15 residues. CDR3 sequence (DNA): TGTGCCAGCAGTTTTCGGGGACAGGGAAATTCACCCCTCCACTTT. This translates into CASSFRGQGNSPLHF.

The gene calls are TRBV7-9 and TRBJ2-3; D is perhaps TRBD1 (5 bases). V lost 5 bases and J lost 0, with 6 bases in between. The CDR3 runs 13 residues. The V gene's germline CDR1 is SEHNR and CDR2 FQNEAQ (reference sequence). The CDR3 nucleotides read TGTGCCAGCAGCGGACAAAGCACAGATACGCAGTATTTT. As protein: CASSGQSTDTQYF. Full variable domain (rest looked up from reference TRBV7-9 and TRBJ2-3): DTGVSQNPRHKITKRGQNVTFRCDPISEHNRLYWYRQTLGQGPEFLTYFQNEAQLEKSRLLSDRFSAERPKGSFSTLEIQRTEQGDSAMYLCASSGQSTDTQYFGPGTRLTVL.

V is TRBV9 and J is TRBJ1-4; possible D gene TRBD1, 5 bases. The CDR3 sequence is 17 residues long. V lost 4 bases to trimming and J lost 1 base, with 17 bases between them. Germline CDR1 SGDLS, CDR2 YYNGEE. CDR3 DNA sequence: TGTGCCAGCAGCCCCCGGGTGGGCGGGGGAACTAATGAAAAACTGTTTTTT. It yields the protein CASSPRVGGGTNEKLFF.

The rearrangement links TRBV6-5 to TRBJ2-3; 8 nucleotides match TRBD2. V shed 8 bases and J 4 bases; nucleotides not matched to a gene: 5. This CDR3 contains 13 residues. The germline gives CDR1 MNHEY, CDR2 SVGAGI. In DNA, the CDR3 is TGTGCCAGCGGGCGGGGGGCCCCAGATACGCAGTATTTT. It specifies CASGRGAPDTQYF.

This clone has just one count. V usage is TRBV7-9 and J usage is TRBJ2-1, with D perhaps TRBD2 (5 bases). The CDR3 has 15 residues. The germline V and J ends were trimmed by 1 base and 6 bases, with 13 bases remaining between them. Germline lookup yields CDR1 SEHNR and CDR2 FQNEAQ (reference sequence). Here the CDR3 DNA reads TGTGCCAGCAGCTTAGATCGGGTAGGAGGCAATGAGCAGTTCTTC. Protein sequence: CASSLDRVGGNEQFF.

This clone was observed a handful of times. V gene TRBV6-2 or TRBV6-3 combines with J gene TRBJ2-7; 10 nucleotides line up with TRBD2. V lost 5 bases, J lost 3 bases, and 4 bases stayed unmatched. Germline loops: CDR1 MNHEY, CDR2 SVGEGT. CDR3 length: 14 residues. In DNA form, the CDR3 reads TGTGCCAGCAGTGTCCCTAGCGGGGGCTACGAGCAGTACTTC. It specifies CASSVPSGGYEQYF.

The chain has TRBV7-9 and TRBJ2-1, with D unclear. CDR3 length: 13 amino acids. Trimming shortened V by 5 bases and J by 0 bases, and 5 bases separated the two germline ends. Germline CDR1 reads SEHNR; CDR2 reads FQNEAQ (reference sequence). CDR3: CASSPGSYNEQFF. In nucleotides, the CDR3 is TGTGCCAGCAGCCCAGGCTCCTACAATGAGCAGTTCTTC. Complete variable domain (other parts from reference TRBV7-9 and TRBJ2-1): DTGVSQNPRHKITKRGQNVTFRCDPISEHNRLYWYRQTLGQGPEFLTYFQNEAQLEKSRLLSDRFSAERPKGSFSTLEIQRTEQGDSAMYLCASSPGSYNEQFFGPGTRLTVL.

This chain uses TRBV29-1 with TRBJ1-6; D gene unclear. CDR1 is SQVTM and CDR2 is ANQGSEA in the germline V gene. CDR3 size: 12 residues. The V end lost 4 bases, the J end lost 6 bases, and 7 bases lay between the germline ends. In DNA, the CDR3 is TGCAGCGTTGGTGAGGGTAATTCACCCCTCCACTTT. Encoded protein: CSVGEGNSPLHF. Full variable domain (outside the CDR3, taken from reference TRBV29-1 and TRBJ1-6): SAVISQKPSRDICQRGTSLTIQCQVDSQVTMMFWYRQQPGQSLTLIATANQGSEATYESGFVIDKFPISRPNLTFSTLTVSNMSPEDSSIYLCSVGEGNSPLHFGNGTRLTVT.

Only one count was recorded for this clone. J is TRBJ1-1 and V is TRBV6-5; TRBD1 agrees at 8 bases. Looked up from germline, CDR1 is MNHEY and CDR2 is SVGAGI. Trimming took 6 bases from V and 4 from J; bases not matched to a gene: 4. The CDR3 is 13 residues long. The CDR3 here is CASRSTGGTEAFF. Here the CDR3 DNA reads TGTGCCAGCAGGTCCACAGGGGGCACTGAAGCTTTCTTT.

This clone was observed a few times. The V gene is TRBV6-5, the J gene TRBJ2-7, with TRBD2 as a possible D gene (6 bases). Trimming left V 5 bases short and J 12 bases short, with 14 bases between. The CDR3 length is 11 residues. Germline-derived CDR1 and CDR2 are MNHEY and SVGAGI. This CDR3 is CASSRLGAGYF. As DNA, the CDR3 is TGTGCCAGCAGTCGCCTGGGAGCGGGGTACTTC.

This sequence joins TRBV2 and TRBJ2-1; the D gene is possibly TRBD1 (7 bases). Germline-derived CDR1 and CDR2 are SNHLY and FYNNEI. The germline V and J ends were trimmed by 2 bases and 6 bases, with 14 bases remaining between them. This CDR3 has 15 residues. The CDR3 nucleotides are TGTGCCAGCAGTGAACAGGGGGGTATTGGCAATGAGCAGTTCTTC. Its protein product is CASSEQGGIGNEQFF.

The chain links TRBV10-1 to TRBJ1-3; D is unclear. This CDR3 is built from 16 residues. From germline, CDR1 is WNHNN and CDR2 SYGVQD (reference sequence). V was shortened by 6 bases and J by 0 bases, with 15 bases between the two germline ends. The CDR3 nucleotides read TGCGCCAGCAGAGTGCTGGGCGTCGACTCTGGAAACACCATATATTTT. This codes for CASRVLGVDSGNTIYF.

The chain uses TRBV11-2 and TRBJ2-4, with D unresolved. V was shortened by 3 bases and J by 0 bases, with 9 bases between the two germline ends. Germline CDR1 reads SGHAT; CDR2 reads FQNNGV. The length of the CDR3 is 15 residues. The CDR3 DNA is TGTGCCAGCAGCTTCGCGACTGTAGCCAAAAACATTCAGTACTTC. Translated, it gives CASSFATVAKNIQYF.

The chain has TRBV19 and TRBJ1-2; 7 bases map to TRBD1. This CDR3 has 14 amino acids. Trimming took 8 bases from V and 4 from J; bases not matched to a gene: 10. Germline V gene sequence: CDR1 LNHDA, CDR2 SQIVND (reference sequence). The chain's CDR3 is CASRDSMLSYGYTF. The CDR3 DNA reads TGTGCCAGTCGGGACAGTATGCTGTCCTATGGCTACACCTTC.

The chain uses TRBV2 and TRBJ1-5, with D unclear. With 4 bases removed from V and 9 bases from J, the gap between germline ends came to 13 bases. The CDR3 extends over 13 amino acids. Germline assignment: CDR1 SNHLY and CDR2 FYNNEI. The CDR3 sequence is CASSGRLGRPQHF. CDR3 nucleotide sequence: TGTGCCAGCAGTGGCAGGCTGGGTAGGCCCCAGCATTTT.

In DNA, the CDR3 is TGTGCCAGCATTCGAGCGACAGATGGCCTGAACACTGAAGCTTTCTTT. Translation gives CASIRATDGLNTEAFF. The chain links TRBV2 to TRBJ1-1; TRBD1 is a possible D gene (5 bases). This CDR3 has 16 residues. V gave up 7 bases and J gave up 0 bases, with 18 bases separating them. Germline CDR1 and CDR2: SNHLY and FYNNEI.

A note on this clone: This sample also contains other DNA sequences that code for the same CDR3. CDR3 sequence reads: CASSLRGNSPLHF. CDR3 DNA sequence: TGTGCCAGCAGCTTAAGGGGGAATTCACCCCTCCACTTT. V and J are TRBV5-6 and TRBJ1-6, with a weak D call TRBD1 (6 bases). There are 13 residues in the CDR3. The V gene lost 2 bases and the J gene lost 7 bases, with 7 bases spanning the gap. The V gene's germline CDR1 is SGHDT and CDR2 YYEEEE.

This chain links TRBV19 with TRBJ1-5; no firm D call. Germline assignment: CDR1 LNHDA and CDR2 SQIVND (reference sequence). The CDR3 has 18 residues. V lost 3 bases, J lost 0 bases, and 18 bases lay in between. The CDR3 spells CASSMRELPRYSNQPQHF. The CDR3 DNA sequence: TGTGCCAGTAGTATGAGGGAATTACCTCGTTATAGCAATCAGCCCCAGCATTTT.

This chain links TRBV6-4 with TRBJ2-2, with D possibly matching TRBD2 (5 bases). This CDR3 comprises 13 residues. Germline V CDR1 and CDR2: MRHNA, SNTAGT. The V gene lost 3 bases and the J gene lost 7 bases, with 9 bases spanning the gap. This CDR3 is CASSEREDGELFF. DNA of the CDR3: TGTGCCAGCAGTGAGAGGGAAGACGGGGAGCTGTTTTTT.

The V call is TRBV5-8, the J call TRBJ1-3; no definite D call. The ends were cut back, 4 bases at V and 3 bases at J, with 17 bases in the middle. The CDR3 consists of 16 residues. In germline, CDR1 is SGHTS, CDR2 YDEGEE. The CDR3 loop reads CASSLHKLEGGNTIYF. The CDR3 DNA reads TGTGCCAGCAGCCTTCACAAACTCGAGGGTGGAAACACCATATATTTT. Full variable domain (missing parts from reference TRBV5-8 and TRBJ1-3): EAGVTQSPTHLIKTRGQQATLRCSPISGHTSVYWYQQALGLGLQFLLWYDEGEERNRGNFPPRFSGRQFPNYSSELNVNALELEDSALYLCASSLHKLEGGNTIYFGEGSWLTVV.

This chain links TRBV6-5 with TRBJ1-6, with D unresolved. V shed 7 bases and J shed 5 bases, with 12 bases lying between them. There are 14 residues in the CDR3. The germline gives CDR1 MNHEY, CDR2 SVGAGI. CDR3: CASIPSGNNSPLHF. CDR3 nucleotide sequence: TGTGCCAGCATCCCCTCCGGGAATAATTCACCCCTCCACTTT.

Only one count was recorded for this clone. The rearrangement joins TRBV6-5 to TRBJ2-3; D not resolved. Germline CDR1 is MNHEY and CDR2 is SVGAGI. Trimming stripped 0 bases from V and 8 bases from J, with 12 bases between. The CDR3 contains 14 residues. CDR3 residues: CASSYSYTTSTQYF. Here the CDR3 DNA reads TGTGCCAGCAGTTACTCCTATACTACGTCTACGCAGTATTTT.

The chain uses TRBV3-1 (or the pseudogene TRBV3-2) and TRBJ1-2; D is uncertain. CDR1 and CDR2 (germline): LGHDT, YNNKEL (reference sequence). The germline V and J ends were trimmed by 3 bases and 8 bases, with 13 bases remaining between them. This CDR3 has 13 amino acids. The CDR3 spells CASSHQERMGYTF. The DNA for the CDR3 is TGTGCCAGCAGCCATCAGGAACGTATGGGCTACACCTTC.

This chain uses TRBV18 with TRBJ1-1, with 7 nucleotides matching TRBD1. The germline V gene encodes CDR1 KGHSH and CDR2 LQKENI. With V trimmed by 2 bases and J by 5 bases, 11 bases remained unmatched. CDR3 length: 16 amino acids. The CDR3 sequence: CASSPNTGAPVTEAFF. In DNA, the CDR3 is TGTGCCAGCTCACCAAATACAGGGGCCCCCGTGACTGAAGCTTTCTTT.

This sequence joins TRBV5-4 and TRBJ2-2; 8 bases are a match to TRBD2. The length of the CDR3 is 16 residues. V was pared by 3 bases and J by 6 bases, with 10 bases of the junction left unmatched. The V gene's germline CDR1 is SGHNT and CDR2 YYREEE (reference sequence). In nucleotides, the CDR3 is TGTGCCAGCAGCTCGGGGACTAGTGGTTTTCCCGGGGAGCTGTTTTTT. Residues: CASSSGTSGFPGELFF. Full variable domain (missing parts from reference TRBV5-4 and TRBJ2-2): ETGVTQSPTHLIKTRGQQVTLRCSSQSGHNTVSWYQQALGQGPQFIFQYYREEENGRGNFPPRFSGLQFPNYSSELNVNALELDDSALYLCASSSGTSGFPGELFFGEGSRLTVL.

The chain combines TRBV4-1 with TRBJ1-6; the D gene is possibly TRBD1 (6 bases). The germline gives CDR1 MGHRA, CDR2 YSYEKL. Deletions cut 0 bases from V and 7 bases from J, with 22 bases between. CDR3 length: 19 amino acids. The DNA for the CDR3 is TGCGCCAGCAGCCAAGATAGGCTCTTAACACAGGGCAGAAATTCACCCCTCCACTTT. As protein: CASSQDRLLTQGRNSPLHF.

The chain combines TRBV2 with TRBJ1-1; D remains unclear. The V gene's germline CDR1 is SNHLY and CDR2 FYNNEI. The CDR3 covers 13 residues. V dropped 3 bases and J dropped 10 bases, with 15 bases sitting between them. In nucleotides, the CDR3 is TGTGCCAGCAGTGATGACATGGGGAGCAGAGCTTTCTTT. Encoded protein: CASSDDMGSRAFF.

The rearrangement uses TRBV4-2 and TRBJ2-1; D is unresolved. The germline V and J ends were trimmed by 4 bases and 0 bases, with 10 bases remaining between them. CDR3 length equals 15 residues. Per germline, CDR1 LGHNA and CDR2 YNFKEQ. As DNA, the CDR3 is TGTGCCAGCAGCCCCCGACTGAGCTCCTACAATGAGCAGTTCTTC. Protein: CASSPRLSSYNEQFF.

This clone showed up just once. V usage is TRBV27 and J usage is TRBJ2-5; possible D gene TRBD1, 6 bases. CDR3 size: 13 residues. Germline-derived CDR1 and CDR2 are MNHEY and SMNVEV (reference sequence). V shed 5 bases and J shed 5 bases, with 12 bases lying between them. The CDR3 region is CASSPQGIETQYF. The CDR3 DNA sequence: TGTGCCAGCAGTCCCCAGGGGATTGAGACCCAGTACTTC.